This T cell receptor (beta chain) was identified during a study of blood T cell repertoires in COVID-19. The overall study: Samples came from the United States, Italy and Spain, spanning acute and convalescent COVID-19. PBMCs, B-cell-depleted T cells, or T cells provided the cDNA or gDNA that made up the material.

Original analysis: Amplification from reference gene primers served as the basis for estimated nucleated cell counts. Method: immunoSEQ multiplex PCR; TCRdb's copy keeps in-frame clones and lacks some. That table furnishes V, J and clone size, whereas the DNA furnished D and trimming. This table has about 140,000 clones, approximately 79% appearing once. The specimen was peripheral blood. The sequence was obtained from a man aged 60 to 69 with acute or convalescent COVID-19.

The CDR3 nucleotides read TGTGCCAGCAGCACCCAGGGGGGCTTGGACCATGGCTACACCTTC. Translation: CASSTQGGLDHGYTF. This chain joins TRBV7-2 and TRBJ1-2, with 7 bases that match TRBD1. V shed 5 bases, J shed 6 bases, and the junction held 12 bases outside the gene matches. There are 15 residues in the CDR3. The germline V gene encodes CDR1 SGHTA and CDR2 FQGNSA.